This TCR beta chain was sequenced in a study of PD-1 blockade in classical Hodgkin lymphoma. As for this clone: Its antigen is undetermined.

Measured with immunoSEQ multiplex PCR; TCRdb has only the in-frame clones, and not every one. This table holds 30,000 or so clones, about 82% found once. The sample's time point: cycle 4 day 1 (C4D1), after less than 7 weeks of nivolumab. Brentuximab vedotin exposure varied, and every patient relapsed after autologous stem cell transplantation. Magnetic negative selection purified CD4+ T cells from thawed PBMCs. Patients had relapsed/refractory classical Hodgkin lymphoma with complete response, partial response or progressive disease as best response. Overall study results and limits: Newly diagnosed patients had diversity similar to the baseline diversity of complete responders.

The ends lost 3 bases at V and 4 bases at J; junction bases unmatched: 7. The germline gives CDR1 SGHRS, CDR2 YFSETQ. This CDR3 has 16 residues. The chain uses TRBV5-1 and TRBJ2-2, with TRBD1 identical over 9 bases. The TCR sequence derives from a human donor with classical Hodgkin lymphoma. Here the sequenced sample was CD4+ T cells from blood, taken before the fourth cycle of nivolumab. The CDR3: CASSYRDRGGTGELFF. In DNA, the CDR3 is TGCGCCAGCAGCTATCGAGACAGGGGGGGCACCGGGGAGCTGTTTTTT.